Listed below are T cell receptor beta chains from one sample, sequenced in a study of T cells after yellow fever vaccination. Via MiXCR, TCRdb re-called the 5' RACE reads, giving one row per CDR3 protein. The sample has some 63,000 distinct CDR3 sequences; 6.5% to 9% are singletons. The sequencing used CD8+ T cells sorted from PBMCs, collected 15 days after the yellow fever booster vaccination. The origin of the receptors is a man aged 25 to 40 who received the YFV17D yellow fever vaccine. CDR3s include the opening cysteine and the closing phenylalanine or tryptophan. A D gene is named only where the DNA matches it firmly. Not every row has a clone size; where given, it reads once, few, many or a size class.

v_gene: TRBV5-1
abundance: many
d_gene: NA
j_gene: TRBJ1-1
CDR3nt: TGCGCCAGCAGCGCCGATAGGCTGGGGGCTCTCGAAGCTTTCTTT
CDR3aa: CASSADRLGALEAFF

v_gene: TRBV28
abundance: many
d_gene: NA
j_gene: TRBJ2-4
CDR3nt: TGTGCCAGCAGTTTCTGGGTAGCCAAAAACATTCAGTACTTC
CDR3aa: CASSFWVAKNIQYF

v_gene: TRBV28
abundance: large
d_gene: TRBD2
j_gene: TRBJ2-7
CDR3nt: TGTGCCAGCAACCCGGGGGGGTCCGGCTACGAGCAGTACTTC
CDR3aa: CASNPGGSGYEQYF

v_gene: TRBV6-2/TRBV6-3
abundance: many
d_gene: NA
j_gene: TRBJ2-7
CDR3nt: TGTGCCAGCACCCCGGGGTTGCAGGACGAGCAGTACTTC
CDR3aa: CASTPGLQDEQYF

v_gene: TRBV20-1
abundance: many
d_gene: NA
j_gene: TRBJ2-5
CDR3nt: TGCAGTGCTAGGCCTACCTACGCAGAAGAGACCCAGTACTTC
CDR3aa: CSARPTYAEETQYF

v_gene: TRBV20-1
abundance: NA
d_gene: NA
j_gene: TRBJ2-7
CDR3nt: TGCAGTGCCAGCCACGAGGGTCACGAGCAGTACTTC
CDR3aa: CSASHEGHEQYF

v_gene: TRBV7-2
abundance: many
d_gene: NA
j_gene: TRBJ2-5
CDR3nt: TGTGCCAGCAGCTTAGACGACAACCAAGAGACCCAGTACTTC
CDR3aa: CASSLDDNQETQYF

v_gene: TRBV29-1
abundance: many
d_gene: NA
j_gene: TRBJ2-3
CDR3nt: TGCAGCGTTGACGGGAGCGTGACAGATACGCAGTATTTT
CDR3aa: CSVDGSVTDTQYF

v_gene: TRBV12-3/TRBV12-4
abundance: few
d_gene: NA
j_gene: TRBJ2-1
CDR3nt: TGTGCCAGCCTCAGGGAGCTCGTTCATGAGCAGTTCTTC
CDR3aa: CASLRELVHEQFF

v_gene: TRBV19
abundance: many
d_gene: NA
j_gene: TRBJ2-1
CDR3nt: TGTGCCAGTAGTATAGGGACAGCCTTGCTCTTC
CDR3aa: CASSIGTALLF

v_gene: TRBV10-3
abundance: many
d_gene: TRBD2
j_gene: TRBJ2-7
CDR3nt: TGTGCCATCAGTGAGTGGAAGGGGACTAGCGGTTACGAGCAGTACTTC
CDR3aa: CAISEWKGTSGYEQYF

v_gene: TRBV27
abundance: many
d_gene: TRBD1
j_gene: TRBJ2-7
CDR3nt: TGCGCCAGCAGCCCCGGGACAGCTTACGAGCAGTACTTC
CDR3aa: CASSPGTAYEQYF

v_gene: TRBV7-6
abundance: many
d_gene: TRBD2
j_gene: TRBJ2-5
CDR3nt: TGTGCCAGCAGCTCCGGGACTAGCGGGAGGTCGTGGGAGACCCAGTACTTC
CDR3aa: CASSSGTSGRSWETQYF

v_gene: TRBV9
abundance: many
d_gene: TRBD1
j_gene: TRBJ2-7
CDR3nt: TGTGCCAGCAGCCTTCAAGGGACAGGGGACGAGCAGTACTTC
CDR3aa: CASSLQGTGDEQYF

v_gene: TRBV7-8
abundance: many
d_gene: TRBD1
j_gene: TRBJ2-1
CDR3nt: TGTGCCATAACGGACAGGATCAATGAGCAGTTCTTC
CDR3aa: CAITDRINEQFF

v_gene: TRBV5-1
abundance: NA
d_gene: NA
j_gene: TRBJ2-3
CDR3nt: TGCGCCAGCAGCTTGGGCCCCCCAACCACAGATACGCAGTATTTT
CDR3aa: CASSLGPPTTDTQYF

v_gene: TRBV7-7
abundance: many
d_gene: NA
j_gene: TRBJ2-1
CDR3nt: TGTGCTAGCAGCTTAAGCGCAGGGGATGAGCAGTTCTTC
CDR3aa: CASSLSAGDEQFF

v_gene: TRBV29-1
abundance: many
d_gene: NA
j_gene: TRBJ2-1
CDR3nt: TGCAGCGTTGATGGCGTTACCTACAATGAGCAGTTCTTC
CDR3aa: CSVDGVTYNEQFF

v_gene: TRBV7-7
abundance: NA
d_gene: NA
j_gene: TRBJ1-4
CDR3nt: TGTGCTAGCAGAACGGGGGGGGCGGCAACTAATGAAAAACTGTTTTTT
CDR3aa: CASRTGGAATNEKLFF

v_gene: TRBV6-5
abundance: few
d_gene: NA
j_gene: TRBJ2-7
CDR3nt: TGTGCCAGCAGTTACTCGCCGCTCCCCTACGAGCAGTACTTC
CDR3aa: CASSYSPLPYEQYF

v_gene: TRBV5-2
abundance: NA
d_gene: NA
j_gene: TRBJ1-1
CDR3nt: TGTACCAGCAGGTCCGGAGTGGTGGAAGCTTTCTTT
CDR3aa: CTSRSGVVEAFF

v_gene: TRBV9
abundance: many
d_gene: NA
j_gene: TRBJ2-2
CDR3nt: TGTGCCAGCAGCTCCGACAGCCGTGACACCGGGGAGCTGTTTTTT
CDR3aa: CASSSDSRDTGELFF

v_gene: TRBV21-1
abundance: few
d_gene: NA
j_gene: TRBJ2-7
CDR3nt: TGTGCCAGCATTTACCGGGACCTCCCGCTCCTACCCTACGAGCAGTACTTC
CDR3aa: CASIYRDLPLLPYEQYF

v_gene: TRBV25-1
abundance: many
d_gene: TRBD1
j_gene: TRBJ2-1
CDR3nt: TGTGCCAGCAGTGAAGGACAGGCCTCCTACAATGAGCAGTTCTTC
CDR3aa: CASSEGQASYNEQFF

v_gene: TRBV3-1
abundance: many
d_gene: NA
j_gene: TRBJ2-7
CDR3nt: TGTGCCAGCAGCCAGGGGGGCATTTACGAGCAGTACTTC
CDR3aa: CASSQGGIYEQYF

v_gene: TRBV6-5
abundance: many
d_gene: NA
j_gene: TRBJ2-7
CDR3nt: TGTGCCAGCAGTACAAACAGGGGGGGGACCTACGAGCAGTACTTC
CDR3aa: CASSTNRGGTYEQYF

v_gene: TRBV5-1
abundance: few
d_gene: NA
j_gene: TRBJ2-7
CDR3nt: TGCGCCAGCAGCTGGACATTGGACAGATCCTACGAGCAGTACTTC
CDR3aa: CASSWTLDRSYEQYF

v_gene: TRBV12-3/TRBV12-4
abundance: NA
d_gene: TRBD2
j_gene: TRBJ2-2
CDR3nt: TGTGCCAGCAGTTTATCGGTGAGACTAGCGGATCACACCGGGGAGCTGTTTTTT
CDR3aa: CASSLSVRLADHTGELFF

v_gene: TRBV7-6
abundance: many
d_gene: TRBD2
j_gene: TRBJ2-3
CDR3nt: TGTGCCAGCAGCTTAGTGGGACTAGCGGGGAGAACAGATACGCAGTATTTT
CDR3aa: CASSLVGLAGRTDTQYF

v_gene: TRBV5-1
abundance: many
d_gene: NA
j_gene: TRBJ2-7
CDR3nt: TGCGCCAGCAGCTTGGGCACTTTGGAGCAGTACTTC
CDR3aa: CASSLGTLEQYF

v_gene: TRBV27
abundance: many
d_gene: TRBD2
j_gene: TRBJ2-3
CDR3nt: TGTGCCAGCAGCCCGCTGCAGGCTAGCGGAGCAGATACGCAGTATTTT
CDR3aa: CASSPLQASGADTQYF

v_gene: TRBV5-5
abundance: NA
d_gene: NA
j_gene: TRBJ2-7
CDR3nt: TGTGCCAGGCGCCCGGGGCTTTCCTACGAGCAGTACTTC
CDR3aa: CARRPGLSYEQYF

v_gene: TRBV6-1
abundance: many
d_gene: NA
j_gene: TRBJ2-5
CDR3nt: TGTGCCAGCAGCCACGACGCAGGGGGAGGTGAGACCCAGTACTTC
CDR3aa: CASSHDAGGGETQYF

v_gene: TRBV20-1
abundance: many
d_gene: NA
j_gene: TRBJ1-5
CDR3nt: TGCAGTGCTAGAACCAGGGATAGAGGTCAGCCCCAGCATTTT
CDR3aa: CSARTRDRGQPQHF

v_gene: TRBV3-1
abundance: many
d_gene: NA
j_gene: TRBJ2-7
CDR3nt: TGTGCCAGCAGCCCCCAAGCTAAGAGAGACGAGCAGTACTTC
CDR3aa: CASSPQAKRDEQYF

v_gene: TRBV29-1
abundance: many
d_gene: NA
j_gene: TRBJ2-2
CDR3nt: TGCAGCGTCGGACCGATCACCGGGGAGCTGTTTTTT
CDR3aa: CSVGPITGELFF

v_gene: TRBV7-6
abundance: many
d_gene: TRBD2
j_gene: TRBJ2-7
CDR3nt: TGTGCCAGCAGCTCGGGACTAGCGGGATCCTACGAGCAGTACTTC
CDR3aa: CASSSGLAGSYEQYF

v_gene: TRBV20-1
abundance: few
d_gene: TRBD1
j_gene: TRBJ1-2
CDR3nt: TGCAGTGCGGACAGGGATGGCTACACCTTC
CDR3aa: CSADRDGYTF

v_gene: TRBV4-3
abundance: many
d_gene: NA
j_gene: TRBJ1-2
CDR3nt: TGCGCCAGCAGCCTAGGGGGGAACTATGGCTACACCTTC
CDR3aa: CASSLGGNYGYTF

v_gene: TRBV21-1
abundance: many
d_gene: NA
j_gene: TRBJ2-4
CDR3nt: TGTGCCAGCAGCAAAGCGCGCACTTCCTACGCGGGGGAGGGGTTGGACATTCAGTACTTC
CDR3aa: CASSKARTSYAGEGLDIQYF

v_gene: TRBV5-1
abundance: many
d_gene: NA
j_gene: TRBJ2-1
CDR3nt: TGCGCCAGCAGTCTTGGGCATGAGCAGTTCTTC
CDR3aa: CASSLGHEQFF

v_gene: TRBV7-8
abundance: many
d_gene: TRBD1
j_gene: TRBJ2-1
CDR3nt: TGTGCCAGCAGCTTAGAGGCAGGGGGAACCTACAATGAGCAGTTCTTC
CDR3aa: CASSLEAGGTYNEQFF

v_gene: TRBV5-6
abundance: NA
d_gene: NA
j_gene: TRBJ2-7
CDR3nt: TGTGCCAGCAGCATATGGGCCAGGTGGGCAAATTACGAGCAGTACTTC
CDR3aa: CASSIWARWANYEQYF

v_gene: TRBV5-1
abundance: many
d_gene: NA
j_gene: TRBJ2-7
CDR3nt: TGCGCCAGCAGCCGAACGGACATTACCTACGAGCAGTACTTC
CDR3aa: CASSRTDITYEQYF

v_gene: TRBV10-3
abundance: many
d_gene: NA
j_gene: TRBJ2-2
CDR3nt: TGTGCCATCAGTGACAGGGGAGAGGGCACCGGGGAGCTGTTTTTT
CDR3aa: CAISDRGEGTGELFF

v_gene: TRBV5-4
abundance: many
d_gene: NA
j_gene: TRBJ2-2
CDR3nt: TGTGCCAGCAGCTTGGCCGGGACCCAGAACACCGGGGAGCTGTTTTTT
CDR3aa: CASSLAGTQNTGELFF

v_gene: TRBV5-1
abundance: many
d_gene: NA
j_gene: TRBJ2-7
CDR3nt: TGCGCCAGCAGTAAAAGGACAGACCTAATCGAGCAGTACTTC
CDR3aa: CASSKRTDLIEQYF

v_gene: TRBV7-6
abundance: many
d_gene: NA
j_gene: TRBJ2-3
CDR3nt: TGTGCCAGCAGCTCGAATGAAGCTGTGGGGGGCACAGATACGCAGTATTTT
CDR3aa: CASSSNEAVGGTDTQYF

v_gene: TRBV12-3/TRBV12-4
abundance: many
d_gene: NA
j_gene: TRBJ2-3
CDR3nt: TGTGCCAGCAGTTCCGACAGAAGCACAGATACGCAGTATTTT
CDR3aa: CASSSDRSTDTQYF

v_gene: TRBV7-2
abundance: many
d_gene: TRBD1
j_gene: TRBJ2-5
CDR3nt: TGTGCCAGCAGCTCACAGGGGTTAGAGACCCAGTACTTC
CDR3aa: CASSSQGLETQYF

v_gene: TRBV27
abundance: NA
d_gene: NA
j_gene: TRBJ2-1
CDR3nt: TGTGCCAGCAGCCCCCTTGGCAATGAGCAGTTCTTC
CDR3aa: CASSPLGNEQFF

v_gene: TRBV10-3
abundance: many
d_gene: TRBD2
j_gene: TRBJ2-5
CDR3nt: TGTGCCATCAGTGAGTCGAGTGGCGTACTAGCGGGAGTTGGAGGGACCCAGTACTTC
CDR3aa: CAISESSGVLAGVGGTQYF